Presented here are 9 T cell receptor beta chains from one specimen sequenced in a study of T cells after yellow fever vaccination. TCRdb analysed the 5' RACE reads with MiXCR anew, one entry per CDR3 protein. The sample consists of 100,000 to 150,000 distinct CDR3 sequences, 7.4% of them appearing once. Source: CD4+ T cells sorted from PBMCs, taken less than 11 days after the first yellow fever vaccination. The receptors stem from a man younger than 35 who received the YFV17D yellow fever vaccine.

This clonotype was detected many times. This sequence joins TRBV4-1 and TRBJ1-3; 8 bases line up with TRBD1. The CDR3 contains 13 residues. After removal of 0 bases from V and 13 bases from J, the junction contained 5 bases not matched to a gene. Germline V gives CDR1 MGHRA, CDR2 YSYEKL. This CDR3 is CASSQDPRTGIYF. CDR3 nucleotide sequence: TGCGCCAGCAGCCAAGATCCAAGGACAGGGATATATTTT.

The chain uses TRBV5-5 and TRBJ2-2, with D uncertain. The CDR3 is 14 amino acids. Germline CDR1 reads SGHKS; CDR2 reads YYEKEE (reference sequence). The ends were cut back, 7 bases at V and 4 bases at J, with 14 bases in the middle. The CDR3 DNA reads TGTGCCAGCGGCCTTGGGATCTTCACCGGGGAGCTGTTTTTT. Residues: CASGLGIFTGELFF. The full variable domain, with the rest looked up from reference TRBV5-5 and TRBJ2-2, is DAGVTQSPTHLIKTRGQQVTLRCSPISGHKSVSWYQQVLGQGPQFIFQYYEKEERGRGNFPDRFSARQFPNYSSELNVNALLLGDSALYLCASGLGIFTGELFFGEGSRLTVL.

This clonotype was found many times. The rearrangement links TRBV6-5 to TRBJ1-1; TRBD1 agrees at 9 bases. The CDR3 runs 13 residues. V shed 8 bases, J shed 2 bases, and the junction held 3 bases outside the gene matches. Germline V gene sequence: CDR1 MNHEY, CDR2 SVGAGI. CDR3 sequence (DNA): TGTGCCAGCGGGACAGGGCATAACACTGAAGCTTTCTTT. Its protein product is CASGTGHNTEAFF.

The sample holds many counts of this clonotype. The chain links TRBV3-1 to TRBJ1-3; no firm D call. The V end lost 4 bases, the J end lost 2 bases, and 12 bases lay between the germline ends. Germline loops: CDR1 LGHDT, CDR2 YNNKEL (reference sequence). This CDR3 spans 15 amino acids. The CDR3 spells CASSPTPVPGNTIYF. CDR3 sequence (DNA): TGTGCCAGCAGCCCCACACCTGTCCCTGGAAACACCATATATTTT.

This clonotype has ten or more counts. The rearrangement uses TRBV7-9 and TRBJ2-7; D not resolved. CDR3 length: 13 residues. Germline assignment: CDR1 SEHNR and CDR2 FQNEAQ (reference sequence). V was shortened by 7 bases and J by 6 bases, with 16 bases between the two germline ends. CDR3: CASTPSRLGEQYF. The CDR3, as DNA: TGTGCCAGCACTCCGAGCAGGTTGGGCGAGCAGTACTTC.

This clonotype was observed a handful of times. This chain connects TRBV7-2 to TRBJ2-3, with D possibly matching TRBD2 (5 bases). The CDR3 contains 16 residues. V lost 2 bases to trimming and J lost 0 bases, with 12 bases between them. Per germline, CDR1 SGHTA and CDR2 FQGNSA. CDR3 region: CASSLRGGQSTDTQYF. As DNA, the CDR3 is TGTGCCAGCAGCTTACGAGGCGGGCAAAGCACAGATACGCAGTATTTT.

This clonotype was counted many times. This rearrangement joins TRBV6-2 or TRBV6-3 to TRBJ1-1; D is unclear. V was pared by 2 bases and J by 2 bases, with 6 bases between. Germline CDR1 reads MNHEY; CDR2 reads SVGEGT. There are 13 residues in the CDR3. The CDR3 coding sequence is TGTGCCAGCAGTTACGGTAGAAACACTGAAGCTTTCTTT. This codes for CASSYGRNTEAFF.

This clonotype has a count of ten or more. This sequence joins TRBV7-2 and TRBJ2-2; 7 nucleotides agree with TRBD1. In germline, CDR1 is SGHTA, CDR2 FQGNSA. V shed 8 bases, J shed 6 bases, and the junction held 9 bases outside the gene matches. The CDR3 covers 14 residues. DNA of the CDR3: TGTGCCAGCCGCGCCAGGACAGGTGCCGGGGAGCTGTTTTTT. This codes for CASRARTGAGELFF.

Many counts were recorded for this clonotype. The chain combines TRBV7-9 with TRBJ2-1; the D call may be TRBD1 or TRBD2 (5 bases each). Germline V gene sequence: CDR1 SEHNR, CDR2 FQNEAQ (reference sequence). The length of the CDR3 is 15 residues. Trimming shortened V by 5 bases and J by 4 bases, and 15 bases separated the two germline ends. For the CDR3, the DNA is TGTGCCAGCAGCAGCCGGGACGGACGGTACAATGAGCAGTTCTTC. Its protein product is CASSSRDGRYNEQFF.